The 9 T cell receptor beta chains below all came from one sample that was sequenced in a study of technical replicates of blood from a handful of donors. Assay used: immunoSEQ multiplex PCR; TCRdb lists only in-frame clones, some missing. This sample carries approximately 65,000 clones, about 90% of them seen once, and the ten largest clones take approximately 4.7%. Source material: PBMCs. The receptors shown here come from a human donor in good health. Some clones in this sample may be carry-over from other donors' samples.

The chain recombines TRBV7-3 with TRBJ2-1; 12 positions match TRBD2. The germline gives CDR1 SGHTA, CDR2 FQGTGA. CDR3 length: 15 residues. With 5 bases clipped from V and 6 bases from J, the junction kept 5 bases outside the gene matches. CDR3 loop: CASSAGLAGPNEQFF. DNA of the CDR3: TGTGCCAGCAGCGCGGGACTAGCGGGTCCCAATGAGCAGTTCTTC.

The chain joins TRBV5-1 to TRBJ2-7; unclear D gene. The CDR3 is 12 residues long. Germline V gene lookup returns CDR1 SGHRS and CDR2 YFSETQ. V was shortened by 3 bases and J by 6 bases, with 10 bases between the two germline ends. CDR3: CASSSPLGEQYF. As DNA, the CDR3 is TGCGCCAGCAGCTCCCCCCTAGGCGAGCAGTACTTC.

The genes are TRBV7-3 and TRBJ1-1; TRBD1 aligns across 8 bases. This CDR3 has 14 residues. J was trimmed by 4 bases and V by 2 bases; bases with no gene match: 3. Germline CDR1 reads SGHTA; CDR2 reads FQGTGA. CDR3 sequence: CASSLQGAGTEAFF. CDR3 DNA sequence: TGTGCCAGCAGCTTACAGGGGGCGGGCACTGAAGCTTTCTTT.

This clone came up once. V usage is TRBV6-5 and J usage is TRBJ1-5; D may be TRBD1 (5 bases). The CDR3 sequence is 14 residues long. Germline CDR1 MNHEY, CDR2 SVGAGI. V lost 4 bases and J lost 6, with 13 bases in between. Written as DNA, the CDR3 is TGTGCCAGCAGTTCCCGGGGGGAGGGTCAGCCCCAGCATTTT. Amino acids: CASSSRGEGQPQHF.

This chain uses TRBV7-9 with TRBJ2-5, with 7 bases that match TRBD2. The V and J ends lost 5 bases and 5 bases, in that order; junction bases with no gene match: 11. The CDR3 extends over 15 amino acids. Germline CDR1 reads SEHNR; CDR2 reads FQNEAQ (reference sequence). CDR3 DNA sequence: TGTGCCAGCAGCCTCAACGGACTAGTGGTTGAGACCCAGTACTTC. Translated, it gives CASSLNGLVVETQYF.

J is TRBJ1-2 and V is TRBV15; 7 bases fit TRBD1. This CDR3 is 14 amino acids long. Looked up from germline, CDR1 is LNHNV and CDR2 is YYDKDF (reference sequence). V trimming: 5 bases; J trimming: 0 bases; junction bases outside the gene matches: 3. CDR3 sequence reads: CATSYRGPNYGYTF. The CDR3 DNA reads as TGTGCCACCAGCTACAGGGGCCCTAACTATGGCTACACCTTC.

This clone occurred once. The chain links TRBV11-1 to TRBJ2-1, with 12 bases matching TRBD2. The V and J ends lost 1 base and 12 bases, in that order; junction bases with no gene match: 1. The CDR3 runs to 13 residues. Per the germline V gene, CDR1 is SGHAT and CDR2 is FQDESV (reference sequence). CDR3 protein: CASSLGLAGVQFF. The CDR3 DNA reads as TGTGCCAGCAGCTTAGGACTAGCGGGGGTGCAGTTCTTC.

The CDR3 DNA is TGCGCCAGCAGGGTACAGGGATCTGGAAACACCATATATTTT. Translating gives CASRVQGSGNTIYF. J is TRBJ1-3 and V is TRBV5-1; possible D gene TRBD1, 6 bases. V lost 5 bases, J lost 1 base, and 10 bases lay in between. Germline V gives CDR1 SGHRS, CDR2 YFSETQ. The CDR3 consists of 14 residues. The full variable domain, completed using reference TRBV5-1 and TRBJ1-3, is KAGVTQTPRYLIKTRGQQVTLSCSPISGHRSVSWYQQTPGQGLQFLFEYFSETQRNKGNFPGRFSGRQFSNSRSEMNVSTLELGDSALYLCASRVQGSGNTIYFGEGSWLTVV.

This chain joins TRBV10-3 and TRBJ2-3, with D unclear. V dropped 11 bases and J dropped 2 bases, with 8 bases sitting between them. The germline gives CDR1 ENHRY, CDR2 SYGVKD. There are 11 residues in the CDR3. The CDR3: CASRNTDTQYF. CDR3 coding DNA: TGTGCCTCGAGAAACACAGATACGCAGTATTTT.